One T cell receptor (beta chain) is described in this entry. The entry originates in a study of cytomegalovirus exposure and HLA in healthy donors. Study as a whole: Drawn from HLA-typed donors, 80 million to 95 million unique TCRs were held in an early data release. Membership in the Caucasian-associated ancestry cluster was found for around four fifths of around 380 genotyped donors.

Researchers ran the PCR with 60 Vbeta and 13 Jbeta primers. Method: immunoSEQ multiplex PCR; TCRdb's copy keeps in-frame clones and lacks some. Among roughly 150,000 clones listed, 75% to 90% were seen once. This clonotype originated in a boy aged 2 to 9 in good health and CMV-seronegative. Material: PBMCs.

This chain's CDR3 is CASSFSGQITDTQYF. The CDR3 coding sequence is TGTGCCAGCAGTTTTTCAGGACAGATCACAGATACGCAGTATTTT. V gene TRBV27 combines with J gene TRBJ2-3; possibly TRBD1 for D (6 bases). Trimming took 3 bases from V and 2 from J, leaving 12 bases between them. The CDR3 extends over 15 amino acids. From germline, CDR1 is MNHEY and CDR2 SMNVEV (reference sequence).